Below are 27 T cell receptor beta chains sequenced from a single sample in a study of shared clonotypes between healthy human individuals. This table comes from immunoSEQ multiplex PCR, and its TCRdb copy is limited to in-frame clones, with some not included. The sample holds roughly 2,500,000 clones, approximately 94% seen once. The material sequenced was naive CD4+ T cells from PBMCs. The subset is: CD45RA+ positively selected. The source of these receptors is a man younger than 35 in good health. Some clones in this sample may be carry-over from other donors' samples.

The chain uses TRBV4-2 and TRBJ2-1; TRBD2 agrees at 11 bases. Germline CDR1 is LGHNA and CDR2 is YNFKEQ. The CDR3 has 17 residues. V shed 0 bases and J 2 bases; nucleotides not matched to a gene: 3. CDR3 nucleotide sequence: TGTGCCAGCAGCCAAGAGGGGACTAGCGGCCCCTACAATGAGCAGTTCTTC. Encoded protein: CASSQEGTSGPYNEQFF.

The CDR3, as DNA: TGTGCCAGCAGCTTGGGGCTAGGTGGCACAGATACGCAGTATTTT. This sequence encodes CASSLGLGGTDTQYF. The V gene is TRBV5-6, the J gene TRBJ2-3; D unresolved. The ends were cut back, 0 bases at V and 1 base at J, with 9 bases in the middle. The CDR3 totals 15 residues. Germline V gene sequence: CDR1 SGHDT, CDR2 YYEEEE.

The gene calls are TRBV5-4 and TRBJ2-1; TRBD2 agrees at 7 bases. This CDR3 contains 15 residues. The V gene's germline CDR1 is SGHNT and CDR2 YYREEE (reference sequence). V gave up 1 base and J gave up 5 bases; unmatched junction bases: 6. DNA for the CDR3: TGTGCCAGCAGCTTGTATAGCGGGCAGCACAATGAGCAGTTCTTC. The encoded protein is CASSLYSGQHNEQFF.

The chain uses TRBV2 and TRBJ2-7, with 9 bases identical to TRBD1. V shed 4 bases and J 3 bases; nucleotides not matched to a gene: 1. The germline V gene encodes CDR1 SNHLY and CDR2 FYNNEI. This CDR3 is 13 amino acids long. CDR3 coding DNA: TGTGCCAGCAGTGGGGACAGGGACTACGAGCAGTACTTC. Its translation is CASSGDRDYEQYF.

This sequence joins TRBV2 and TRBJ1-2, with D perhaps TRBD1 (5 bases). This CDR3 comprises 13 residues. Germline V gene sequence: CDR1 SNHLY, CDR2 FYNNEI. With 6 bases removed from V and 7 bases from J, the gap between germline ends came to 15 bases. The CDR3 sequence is CASRPQRGGGYTF. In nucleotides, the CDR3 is TGTGCCAGCAGGCCCCAGCGGGGCGGTGGCTACACCTTC.

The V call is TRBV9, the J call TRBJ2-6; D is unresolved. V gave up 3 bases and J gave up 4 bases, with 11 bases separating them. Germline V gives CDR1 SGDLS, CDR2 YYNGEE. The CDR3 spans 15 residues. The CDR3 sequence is CASSARFRGANVLTF. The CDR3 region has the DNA TGTGCCAGCAGCGCCCGATTTCGAGGGGCCAACGTCCTGACTTTC. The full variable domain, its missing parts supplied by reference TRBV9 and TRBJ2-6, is DSGVTQTPKHLITATGQRVTLRCSPRSGDLSVYWYQQSLDQGLQFLIQYYNGEERAKGNILERFSAQQFPDLHSELNLSSLELGDSALYFCASSARFRGANVLTFGAGSRLTVL.

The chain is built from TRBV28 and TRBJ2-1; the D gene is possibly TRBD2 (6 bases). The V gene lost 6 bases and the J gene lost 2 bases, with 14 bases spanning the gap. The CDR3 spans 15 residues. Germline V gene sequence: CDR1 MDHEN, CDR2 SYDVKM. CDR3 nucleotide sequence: TGTGCCAGCAGCTCCCCCGGGAGCCCCTACAATGAGCAGTTCTTC. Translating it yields CASSSPGSPYNEQFF. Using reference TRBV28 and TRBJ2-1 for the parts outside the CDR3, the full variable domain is DVKVTQSSRYLVKRTGEKVFLECVQDMDHENMFWYRQDPGLGLRLIYFSYDVKMKEKGDIPEGYSVSREKKERFSLILESASTNQTSMYLCASSSPGSPYNEQFFGPGTRLTVL.

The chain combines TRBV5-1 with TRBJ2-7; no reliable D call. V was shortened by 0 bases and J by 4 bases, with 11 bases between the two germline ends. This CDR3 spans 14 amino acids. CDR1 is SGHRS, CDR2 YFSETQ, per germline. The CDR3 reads CASSLAERVYEQYF. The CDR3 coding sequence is TGCGCCAGCAGCTTGGCCGAACGAGTTTACGAGCAGTACTTC.

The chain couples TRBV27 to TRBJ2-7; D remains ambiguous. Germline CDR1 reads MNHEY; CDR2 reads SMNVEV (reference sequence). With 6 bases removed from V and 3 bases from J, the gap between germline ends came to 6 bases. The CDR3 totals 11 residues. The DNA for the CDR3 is TGTGCCAGCAGCTCTTACTACGAGCAGTACTTC. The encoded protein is CASSSYYEQYF.

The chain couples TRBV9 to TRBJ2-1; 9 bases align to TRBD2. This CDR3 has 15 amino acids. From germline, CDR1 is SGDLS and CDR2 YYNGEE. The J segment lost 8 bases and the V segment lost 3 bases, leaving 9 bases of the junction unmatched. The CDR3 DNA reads TGTGCCAGCAGCGGTACCGGGACTAGCTGGGATGAGCAGTTCTTC. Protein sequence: CASSGTGTSWDEQFF.

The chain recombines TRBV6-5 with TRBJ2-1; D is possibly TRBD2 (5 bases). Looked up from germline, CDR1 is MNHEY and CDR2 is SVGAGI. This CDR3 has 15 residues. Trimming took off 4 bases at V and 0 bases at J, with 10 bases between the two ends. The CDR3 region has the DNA TGTGCCAGCAGTTCACTAGTTTCCTCCTACAATGAGCAGTTCTTC. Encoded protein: CASSSLVSSYNEQFF.

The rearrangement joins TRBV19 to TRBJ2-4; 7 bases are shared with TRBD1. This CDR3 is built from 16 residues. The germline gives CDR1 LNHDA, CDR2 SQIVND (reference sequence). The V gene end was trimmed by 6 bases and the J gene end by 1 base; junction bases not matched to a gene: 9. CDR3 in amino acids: CASSDPPRGAKNIQYF. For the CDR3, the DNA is TGTGCCAGTAGCGATCCCCCCAGGGGGGCCAAAAACATTCAGTACTTC.

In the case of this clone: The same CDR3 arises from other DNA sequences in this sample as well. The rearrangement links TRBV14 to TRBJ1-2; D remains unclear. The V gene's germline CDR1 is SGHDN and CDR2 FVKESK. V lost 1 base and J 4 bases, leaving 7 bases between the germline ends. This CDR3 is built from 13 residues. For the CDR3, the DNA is TGTGCCAGCAGCCAAGGTCGGATCTATGGCTACACCTTC. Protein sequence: CASSQGRIYGYTF. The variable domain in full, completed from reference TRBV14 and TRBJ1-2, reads EAGVTQFPSHSVIEKGQTVTLRCDPISGHDNLYWYRRVMGKEIKFLLHFVKESKQDESGMPNNRFLAERTGGTYSTLKVQPAELEDSGVYFCASSQGRIYGYTFGSGTRLTVV.

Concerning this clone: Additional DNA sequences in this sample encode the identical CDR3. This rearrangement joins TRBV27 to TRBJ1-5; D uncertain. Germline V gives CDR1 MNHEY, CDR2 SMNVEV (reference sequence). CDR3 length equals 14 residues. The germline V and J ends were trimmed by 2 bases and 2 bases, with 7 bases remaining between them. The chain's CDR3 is CASSLVRGNQPQHF. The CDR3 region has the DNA TGTGCCAGCAGTTTAGTTAGGGGCAATCAGCCCCAGCATTTT.

CDR3 sequence (DNA): TGTGCCATCAGTAGGTTTGGAACTTCTGGAAACACCATATATTTT. Protein sequence: CAISRFGTSGNTIYF. This sequence joins TRBV10-3 and TRBJ1-3; no firm D call. Trimming removed 5 bases from V and 1 base from J, with 12 bases in between. Germline values: CDR1 ENHRY, CDR2 SYGVKD. This CDR3 is built from 15 residues.

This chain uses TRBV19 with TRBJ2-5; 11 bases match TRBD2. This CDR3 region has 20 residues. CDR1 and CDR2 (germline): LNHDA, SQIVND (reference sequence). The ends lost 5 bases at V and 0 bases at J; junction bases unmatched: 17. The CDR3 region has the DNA TGTGCCAGTAGTGGCAGAACGGGGAGGTTACTAGCGGGAGACCAAGAGACCCAGTACTTC. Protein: CASSGRTGRLLAGDQETQYF. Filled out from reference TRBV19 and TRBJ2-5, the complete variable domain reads DGGITQSPKYLFRKEGQNVTLSCEQNLNHDAMYWYRQDPGQGLRLIYYSQIVNDFQKGDIAEGYSVSREKKESFPLTVTSAQKNPTAFYLCASSGRTGRLLAGDQETQYFGPGTRLLVL.

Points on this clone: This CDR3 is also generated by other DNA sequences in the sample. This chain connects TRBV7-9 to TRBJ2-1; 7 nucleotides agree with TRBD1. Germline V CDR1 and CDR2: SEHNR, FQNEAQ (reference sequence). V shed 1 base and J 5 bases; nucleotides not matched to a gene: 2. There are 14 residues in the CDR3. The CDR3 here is CASSLGTGDNEQFF. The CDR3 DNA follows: TGTGCCAGCAGCTTAGGAACAGGGGACAATGAGCAGTTCTTC.

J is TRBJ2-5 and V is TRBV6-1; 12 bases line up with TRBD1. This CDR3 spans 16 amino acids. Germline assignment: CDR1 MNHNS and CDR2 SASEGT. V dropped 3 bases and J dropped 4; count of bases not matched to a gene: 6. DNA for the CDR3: TGTGCCAGCAGTGACCGGGACAGGGGGCGTCCAGAGACCCAGTACTTC. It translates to CASSDRDRGRPETQYF.

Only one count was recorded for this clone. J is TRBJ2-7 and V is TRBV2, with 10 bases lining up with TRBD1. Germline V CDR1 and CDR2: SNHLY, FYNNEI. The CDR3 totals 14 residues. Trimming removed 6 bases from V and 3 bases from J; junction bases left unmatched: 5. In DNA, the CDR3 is TGTGCCAGCAGCCAGGGACAGGGGCTCTACGAGCAGTACTTC. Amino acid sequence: CASSQGQGLYEQYF.

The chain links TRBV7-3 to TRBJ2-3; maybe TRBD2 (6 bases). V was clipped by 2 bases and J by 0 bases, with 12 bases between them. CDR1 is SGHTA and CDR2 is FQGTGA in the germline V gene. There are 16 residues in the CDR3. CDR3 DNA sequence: TGTGCCAGCAGCTTAGGGGGGACTCCAAGCACAGATACGCAGTATTTT. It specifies CASSLGGTPSTDTQYF.

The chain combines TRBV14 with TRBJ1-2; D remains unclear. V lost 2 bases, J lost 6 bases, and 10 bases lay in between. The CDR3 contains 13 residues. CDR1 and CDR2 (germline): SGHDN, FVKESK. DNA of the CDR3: TGTGCCAGCAGCCAATGGGGAGGCGATGGCTACACCTTC. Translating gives CASSQWGGDGYTF.

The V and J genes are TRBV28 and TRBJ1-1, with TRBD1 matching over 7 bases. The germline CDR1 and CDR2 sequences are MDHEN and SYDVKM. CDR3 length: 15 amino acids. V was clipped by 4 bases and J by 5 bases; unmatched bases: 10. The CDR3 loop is CASSSQGGARTEAFF. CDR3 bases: TGTGCCAGCAGTTCCCAGGGGGGGGCCAGGACTGAAGCTTTCTTT.

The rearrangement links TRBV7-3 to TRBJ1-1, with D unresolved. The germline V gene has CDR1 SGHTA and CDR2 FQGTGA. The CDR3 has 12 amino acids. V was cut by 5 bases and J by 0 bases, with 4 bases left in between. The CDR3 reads CASSRMNTEAFF. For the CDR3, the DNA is TGTGCCAGCAGCCGCATGAACACTGAAGCTTTCTTT.

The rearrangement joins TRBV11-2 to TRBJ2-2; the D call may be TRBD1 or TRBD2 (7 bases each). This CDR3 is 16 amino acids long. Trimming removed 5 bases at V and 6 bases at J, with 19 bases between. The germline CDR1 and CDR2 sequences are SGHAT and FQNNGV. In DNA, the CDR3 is TGTGCCAGCAGCACCCGGGGAGGGGGCCCCGCCGGGGAGCTGTTTTTT. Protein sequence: CASSTRGGGPAGELFF.

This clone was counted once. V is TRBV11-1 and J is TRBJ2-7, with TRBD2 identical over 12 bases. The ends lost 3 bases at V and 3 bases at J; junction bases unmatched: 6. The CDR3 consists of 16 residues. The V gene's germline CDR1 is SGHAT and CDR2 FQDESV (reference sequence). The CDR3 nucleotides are TGTGCCAGCAGCTTGGGACTAGCGGGCTCCTACTACGAGCAGTACTTC. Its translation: CASSLGLAGSYYEQYF. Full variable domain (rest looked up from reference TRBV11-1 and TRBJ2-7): EAEVAQSPRYKITEKSQAVAFWCDPISGHATLYWYRQILGQGPELLVQFQDESVVDDSQLPKDRFSAERLKGVDSTLKIQPAELGDSAMYLCASSLGLAGSYYEQYFGPGTRLTVT.

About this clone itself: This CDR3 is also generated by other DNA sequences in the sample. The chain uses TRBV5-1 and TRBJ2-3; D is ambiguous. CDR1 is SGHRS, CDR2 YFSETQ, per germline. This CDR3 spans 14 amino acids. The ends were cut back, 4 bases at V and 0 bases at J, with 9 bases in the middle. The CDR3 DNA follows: TGCGCCAGCAGCCTTGAAACTAGCACAGATACGCAGTATTTT. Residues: CASSLETSTDTQYF.

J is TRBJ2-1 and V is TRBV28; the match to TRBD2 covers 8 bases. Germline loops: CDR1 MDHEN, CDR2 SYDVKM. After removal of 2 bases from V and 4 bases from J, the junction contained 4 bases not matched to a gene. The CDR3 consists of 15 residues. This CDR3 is CASSLRLAGYNEQFF. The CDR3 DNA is TGTGCCAGCAGTTTAAGGCTAGCGGGTTACAATGAGCAGTTCTTC. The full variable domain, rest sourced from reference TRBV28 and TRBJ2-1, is DVKVTQSSRYLVKRTGEKVFLECVQDMDHENMFWYRQDPGLGLRLIYFSYDVKMKEKGDIPEGYSVSREKKERFSLILESASTNQTSMYLCASSLRLAGYNEQFFGPGTRLTVL.